This paragraph reports one TCR beta chain. Methods used by the authors: Cell counts per sample came from amplifying reference gene primers. Profiling relied on immunoSEQ multiplex PCR, and the TCRdb table lists in-frame clones only, not all of them. D and trimming were read from the DNA, whereas the V and J calls and clone size are those reported in that table. The sample yields 150,000 to 200,000 clones, around nine tenths seen once. This sample is part of a study of blood T cell repertoires in COVID-19. Overall study context: Italy, Spain and the United States were the sources of the convalescent and acute COVID-19 samples. In each case, the material was cDNA or gDNA derived from T cells, B-cell-depleted T cells, or PBMCs.

Germline V gives CDR1 SGHTA, CDR2 FQGTGA. V lost 0 bases and J lost 6; bases outside the gene matches: 1. This CDR3 contains 14 residues. The chain couples TRBV7-3 to TRBJ2-3, with 9 positions matching TRBD2. This receptor was identified in a woman between 65 and 79 years old with COVID-19, enrolled during active disease. Sequenced sample: peripheral blood. The CDR3 loop reads CASSLTSGSDTQYF. CDR3 nucleotide sequence: TGTGCCAGCAGCTTAACTAGCGGGAGCGATACGCAGTATTTT.